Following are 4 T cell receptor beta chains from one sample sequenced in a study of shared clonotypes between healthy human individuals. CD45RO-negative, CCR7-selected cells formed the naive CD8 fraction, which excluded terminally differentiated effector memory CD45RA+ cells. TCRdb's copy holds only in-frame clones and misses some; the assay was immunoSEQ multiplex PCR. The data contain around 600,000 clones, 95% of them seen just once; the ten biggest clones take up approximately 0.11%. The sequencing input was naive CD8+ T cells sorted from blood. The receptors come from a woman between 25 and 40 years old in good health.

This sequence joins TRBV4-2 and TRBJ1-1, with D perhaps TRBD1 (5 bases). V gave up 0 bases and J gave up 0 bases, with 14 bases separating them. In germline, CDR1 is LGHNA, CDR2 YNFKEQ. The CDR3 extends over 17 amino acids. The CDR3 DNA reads TGTGCCAGCAGCCAAGAGAGGGGCAGGCAAGTGAACACTGAAGCTTTCTTT. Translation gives CASSQERGRQVNTEAFF.

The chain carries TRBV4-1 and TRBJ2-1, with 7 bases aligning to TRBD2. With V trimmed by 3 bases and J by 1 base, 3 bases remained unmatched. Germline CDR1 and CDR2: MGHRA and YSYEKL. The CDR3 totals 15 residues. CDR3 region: CASSQGLTSYNEQFF. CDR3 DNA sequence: TGCGCCAGCAGCCAGGGACTAACTTCCTACAATGAGCAGTTCTTC.

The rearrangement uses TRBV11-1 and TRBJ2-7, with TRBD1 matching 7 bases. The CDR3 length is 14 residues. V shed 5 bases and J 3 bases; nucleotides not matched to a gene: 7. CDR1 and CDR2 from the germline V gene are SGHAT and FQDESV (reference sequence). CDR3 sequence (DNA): TGTGCCAGCAGCCGAAGTTCAGGGGGCTACGAGCAGTACTTC. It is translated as CASSRSSGGYEQYF.

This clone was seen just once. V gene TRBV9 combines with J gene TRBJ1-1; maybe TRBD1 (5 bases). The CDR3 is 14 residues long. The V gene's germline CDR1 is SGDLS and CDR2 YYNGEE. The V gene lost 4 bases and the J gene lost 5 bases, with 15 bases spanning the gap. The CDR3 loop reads CASSSSRVGTEAFF. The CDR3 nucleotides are TGTGCCAGCAGCTCATCCAGGGTAGGGACTGAAGCTTTCTTT.